These 13 T cell receptor beta chains were all obtained from the same sample, sequenced in a study of OX40 agonist ivuxolimab in advanced cancers. Assay: immunoSEQ multiplex PCR; the TCRdb copy retains only in-frame clones and omits some. The data hold more than 20,000 clones, with about 82% observed a single time. Here the sequenced sample was CD4+ or CD8+ T cells sorted from blood, taken in a trial of the OX40 agonist ivuxolimab. The source of these receptors is an adult with an advanced solid tumor such as melanoma, head and neck, liver or kidney cancer.

The V call is TRBV4-1, the J call TRBJ1-1; TRBD1 is a possible D gene (5 bases). The CDR3 extends over 13 amino acids. Trimming shortened V by 4 bases and J by 10 bases, and 16 bases separated the two germline ends. Germline CDR1 reads MGHRA; CDR2 reads YSYEKL. The CDR3 nucleotides are TGCGCCAGCAGCCCCAACTCCGGGGGGGGAGCTTTCTTT. Residues: CASSPNSGGGAFF.

J is TRBJ2-3 and V is TRBV10-3, with TRBD1 as a possible D gene (6 bases). The V gene's germline CDR1 is ENHRY and CDR2 SYGVKD. Trimming pared 0 bases from V and 5 bases from J, leaving 9 bases between. The CDR3 is made up of 14 amino acids. The CDR3 spells CAISESGRGDTQYF. In nucleotides, the CDR3 is TGTGCCATCAGTGAGTCGGGCAGGGGAGATACGCAGTATTTT.

The chain couples TRBV6-5 to TRBJ2-7; 9 bases line up with TRBD2. Germline CDR1 reads MNHEY; CDR2 reads SVGAGI. V lost 8 bases, J lost 2 bases, and 7 bases stayed unmatched. The CDR3 runs to 14 residues. The CDR3, as DNA: TGTGCCAGCTCCGGAGCGGGAGGCCCCTACGAGCAGTACTTC. Translated, it gives CASSGAGGPYEQYF.

This rearrangement joins TRBV11-2 to TRBJ1-1, with D perhaps TRBD1 (6 bases). V lost 2 bases, J lost 0 bases, and 10 bases lay in between. CDR3 length: 15 amino acids. Germline lookup yields CDR1 SGHAT and CDR2 FQNNGV. CDR3 loop: CASSLPGQLNTEAFF. The CDR3 DNA follows: TGTGCCAGCAGCTTACCCGGACAGTTGAACACTGAAGCTTTCTTT. Based on the CDR3 plus reference TRBV11-2 and TRBJ1-1, the full variable domain is EAGVAQSPRYKIIEKRQSVAFWCNPISGHATLYWYQQILGQGPKLLIQFQNNGVVDDSQLPKDRFSAERLKGVDSTLKIQPAKLEDSAVYLCASSLPGQLNTEAFFGQGTRLTVV.

DNA for the CDR3: TGTGCCAGCAGCGTATCAGGGACCCAAGAGACCCAGTACTTC. Translating gives CASSVSGTQETQYF. The rearrangement uses TRBV9 and TRBJ2-5, with D perhaps matching TRBD1 or TRBD2 (5 bases each). Per the germline V gene, CDR1 is SGDLS and CDR2 is YYNGEE. The CDR3 runs 14 residues. Trimming removed 1 base from V and 1 base from J, with 8 bases in between.

CDR3 protein: CASSSGTGAEQYF. The CDR3 DNA is TGTGCCAGCAGTTCCGGGACAGGGGCCGAGCAGTACTTC. V gene TRBV6-6 combines with J gene TRBJ2-7; 10 bases fit TRBD1. Germline V gene lookup returns CDR1 MNHNY and CDR2 SVGAGI (reference sequence). Trimming at V came to 4 bases and at J to 6 bases, leaving 3 bases not matched to a gene. The CDR3 totals 13 residues.

The chain is built from TRBV9 and TRBJ2-5; 9 bases are a match to TRBD2. Trimming at V came to 3 bases and at J to 5 bases, leaving 11 bases not matched to a gene. The CDR3 loop spans 16 amino acids. Germline CDR1 is SGDLS and CDR2 is YYNGEE. The CDR3 sequence: CASSASTSGFWETQYF. As DNA, the CDR3 is TGTGCCAGCAGCGCCTCCACTAGCGGGTTTTGGGAGACCCAGTACTTC.

This clone was detected only once. The genes are TRBV19 and TRBJ1-4; 11 nucleotides match TRBD1. After removal of 5 bases from V and 6 bases from J, the junction contained 5 bases not matched to a gene. From germline, CDR1 is LNHDA and CDR2 SQIVND (reference sequence). The CDR3 sequence is 15 residues long. The CDR3 reads CASSSGQGGYEKLFF. The CDR3 DNA is TGTGCCAGTAGTTCGGGACAGGGGGGATATGAAAAACTGTTTTTT.

The V call is TRBV6-5, the J call TRBJ1-1; possible D gene TRBD1, 6 bases. Germline V gives CDR1 MNHEY, CDR2 SVGAGI. The germline V and J ends were trimmed by 5 bases and 3 bases, with 13 bases remaining between them. The CDR3 runs to 14 residues. The CDR3: CASSPPGVDTEAFF. The CDR3 nucleotides are TGTGCCAGCAGTCCCCCAGGGGTGGACACTGAAGCTTTCTTT.

The J gene is TRBJ2-1, the V gene TRBV7-8; D remains unclear. There are 13 residues in the CDR3. Trimming took off 3 bases at V and 6 bases at J, with 9 bases between the two ends. Per germline, CDR1 SGHVS and CDR2 FQNEAQ. CDR3 amino acids: CASSFAPGNEQFF. The CDR3 nucleotides read TGTGCCAGCAGCTTCGCCCCGGGCAATGAGCAGTTCTTC.

The V gene is TRBV13, the J gene TRBJ1-4, with 7 bases lining up with TRBD1. V trimming: 5 bases; J trimming: 6 bases; junction bases outside the gene matches: 9. CDR3 length: 15 residues. Germline CDR1 reads PRHDT; CDR2 reads FYEKMQ (reference sequence). The CDR3 is CASSVTGPTDEKLFF. CDR3 nucleotides: TGTGCCAGCAGCGTGACAGGGCCTACGGATGAAAAACTGTTTTTT.

The chain links TRBV14 to TRBJ2-1; 9 bases align to TRBD1. Germline V gene lookup returns CDR1 SGHDN and CDR2 FVKESK. This CDR3 has 14 amino acids. The ends lost 4 bases at V and 8 bases at J; junction bases unmatched: 6. The CDR3 DNA sequence: TGTGCCAGCAGCCGGGACAGGGTTACCGATGAGCAGTTCTTC. As protein: CASSRDRVTDEQFF.

As DNA, the CDR3 is TGTGCCAGCCTGGGGGGTACTGAAGCTTTCTTT. It encodes CASLGGTEAFF. The chain combines TRBV6-1 with TRBJ1-1; D perhaps matches TRBD1 (5 bases). V was clipped by 8 bases and J by 5 bases, with 9 bases between them. The CDR3 runs to 11 residues. The germline CDR1 and CDR2 sequences are MNHNS and SASEGT.